The rows below give T cell receptor beta chains drawn from one sample of a study of Ad26.COV2.S vaccination and SARS-CoV-2 variants. Sequencing was performed with immunoSEQ multiplex PCR; in TCRdb, only in-frame clones are kept and a portion is missing. The sample yields about 440,000 clones, around 90% seen once. The specimen was peripheral blood, collected in a trial of Ad26.COV2.S vaccine versus placebo. The receptors come from a person between 18 and 65 years old who received the Ad26.COV2.S COVID-19 vaccine or a placebo. Both conserved end residues are part of each CDR3. D genes are given only for firm matches. The size field is filled for only some rows; it gives once, few, many or a size class.

abundance: .
d_gene: .
v_gene: TRBV29-1
len: 15
j_gene: TRBJ2-3
CDR3nt: TGCAGCGTTGAAGGGGAGACAGGCCCGACAGATACGCAGTATTTT
CDR3aa: CSVEGETGPTDTQYF

abundance: .
d_gene: .
v_gene: TRBV5-3
len: 15
j_gene: TRBJ1-2
CDR3nt: TGTGCCAGAAGCCCTGGACACCGCGCTAACTATGGCTACACCTTC
CDR3aa: CARSPGHRANYGYTF

abundance: .
d_gene: .
v_gene: TRBV24-1
len: 18
j_gene: TRBJ2-3
CDR3nt: TGTGCCACCAGTGATTCACTCCTCGGTGCAGGGTACACAGATACGCAGTATTTT
CDR3aa: CATSDSLLGAGYTDTQYF

abundance: .
d_gene: .
v_gene: TRBV5-8
len: 12
j_gene: TRBJ1-5
CDR3nt: TGTGCCAGACAGGGTTTCAATCAGCCCCAGCATTTT
CDR3aa: CARQGFNQPQHF

abundance: .
d_gene: TRBD1
v_gene: TRBV5-4
len: 16
j_gene: TRBJ2-5
CDR3nt: TGTGCCAGCAGCCCGTCGACAGGGGGTGTATCAGAGACCCAGTACTTC
CDR3aa: CASSPSTGGVSETQYF

abundance: once
d_gene: TRBD2
v_gene: TRBV5-1
len: 17
j_gene: TRBJ2-1
CDR3nt: TGCGCCAGCAGCTCGAGACTAGCGGATCAATTCTACAATGAGCAGTTCTTC
CDR3aa: CASSSRLADQFYNEQFF

abundance: .
d_gene: .
v_gene: TRBV15
len: 15
j_gene: TRBJ1-5
CDR3nt: TGTGCCACCAGCAGACAGTTATATAGCAATCAGCCCCAGCATTTT
CDR3aa: CATSRQLYSNQPQHF

abundance: .
d_gene: TRBD2
v_gene: TRBV6-2/TRBV6-3
len: 18
j_gene: TRBJ2-7
CDR3nt: TGTGCCAGCAGTTACTCGGCTAGCGGGAGGGCAAAACACTACGAGCAGTACTTC
CDR3aa: CASSYSASGRAKHYEQYF

abundance: few
d_gene: .
v_gene: TRBV19
len: 13
j_gene: TRBJ1-1
CDR3nt: TGTGCCAGTAGTATCACACCTAACACTGAAGCTTTCTTT
CDR3aa: CASSITPNTEAFF

abundance: .
d_gene: TRBD1
v_gene: TRBV5-4
len: 15
j_gene: TRBJ2-2
CDR3nt: TGTGCCAGCAGCTCCCGACAGGGAAACACCGGGGAGCTGTTTTTT
CDR3aa: CASSSRQGNTGELFF

abundance: .
d_gene: TRBD2
v_gene: TRBV13
len: 17
j_gene: TRBJ2-7
CDR3nt: TGTGCCAGCAGCTTAGGAACCGGGACTAGCGGCCTCTACGAGCAGTACTTC
CDR3aa: CASSLGTGTSGLYEQYF

abundance: .
d_gene: TRBD2
v_gene: TRBV9
len: 16
j_gene: TRBJ2-1
CDR3nt: TGTGCCAGCAGCGATTATAGCGGGGTTTCCTACAATGAGCAGTTCTTC
CDR3aa: CASSDYSGVSYNEQFF

abundance: once
d_gene: .
v_gene: TRBV2
len: 15
j_gene: TRBJ1-1
CDR3nt: TGTGCCAGCAGTGAAGGGGAGGGTGGGGGCTCTGAAGCTTTCTTT
CDR3aa: CASSEGEGGGSEAFF

abundance: .
d_gene: .
v_gene: TRBV28
len: 16
j_gene: TRBJ1-5
CDR3nt: TGTGCCAGCAGTTTATGGACCTCCCTTCCGGATCAGCCCCAGCATTTT
CDR3aa: CASSLWTSLPDQPQHF

abundance: .
d_gene: .
v_gene: TRBV27
len: 15
j_gene: TRBJ2-7
CDR3nt: TGTGCCAGCAGTTTTACGGGCGGGGAGATCTACGAGCAGTACTTC
CDR3aa: CASSFTGGEIYEQYF

abundance: .
d_gene: .
v_gene: TRBV20-1
len: 11
j_gene: TRBJ1-2
CDR3nt: TGCAGTGCTAGAGATGGTGTCAATTTAGACTTC
CDR3aa: CSARDGVNLDF

abundance: .
d_gene: .
v_gene: TRBV9
len: 16
j_gene: TRBJ2-2
CDR3nt: TGTGCCAGCAGCGTAGGAGGGGGGGAGAACACCGGGGAGCTGTTTTTT
CDR3aa: CASSVGGGENTGELFF

abundance: once
d_gene: .
v_gene: TRBV7-9
len: 13
j_gene: TRBJ2-1
CDR3nt: TGTGCCAGCAGCTTTTCTGCCTACAATGAGCAGTTCTTC
CDR3aa: CASSFSAYNEQFF

abundance: once
d_gene: .
v_gene: TRBV5-1
len: 16
j_gene: TRBJ1-1
CDR3nt: TGCGCCAGCAGCTTGGCTAAGGGAGGGGGGAATACTGAAGCTTTCTTT
CDR3aa: CASSLAKGGGNTEAFF

abundance: .
d_gene: TRBD1
v_gene: TRBV24-1
len: 16
j_gene: TRBJ2-3
CDR3nt: TGTGCCACCAGTGACCCGGGACAGCCTAGCACAGATACGCAGTATTTT
CDR3aa: CATSDPGQPSTDTQYF

abundance: .
d_gene: TRBD2
v_gene: TRBV6-5
len: 15
j_gene: TRBJ2-3
CDR3nt: TGTGCCAGCACCCCCTGGGCGGGAGGCACAGATACGCAGTATTTT
CDR3aa: CASTPWAGGTDTQYF

abundance: .
d_gene: TRBD2
v_gene: TRBV9
len: 17
j_gene: TRBJ2-1
CDR3nt: TGTGCCAGCAGCGTAGGGAGGAAGCGGGGGCCCTACAATGAGCAGTTCTTC
CDR3aa: CASSVGRKRGPYNEQFF

abundance: .
d_gene: .
v_gene: TRBV5-4
len: 17
j_gene: TRBJ2-5
CDR3nt: TGTGCCAGCAGCTTGAGGGGAACAGGAATTGGGGAAGAGACCCAGTACTTC
CDR3aa: CASSLRGTGIGEETQYF

abundance: .
d_gene: .
v_gene: TRBV19
len: 13
j_gene: TRBJ2-7
CDR3nt: TGTGCCAGTAGGGCCTCGGGCTCCTACGAGCAGTACTTC
CDR3aa: CASRASGSYEQYF

abundance: few
d_gene: .
v_gene: TRBV5-4
len: 14
j_gene: TRBJ2-7
CDR3nt: TGTGCCAGCAGTTCAGGGGGGAGAGTCAACGAGCAGTACTTC
CDR3aa: CASSSGGRVNEQYF

abundance: .
d_gene: .
v_gene: TRBV5-6
len: 14
j_gene: TRBJ2-1
CDR3nt: TGTGCCAGCAGCTCAGGACTAAGGCCAGGTGAGCAGTTCTTC
CDR3aa: CASSSGLRPGEQFF

abundance: .
d_gene: .
v_gene: TRBV10-3
len: 13
j_gene: TRBJ1-1
CDR3nt: TGTGCCATCAGCCCGGGCGTGGACACTGAAGCTTTCTTT
CDR3aa: CAISPGVDTEAFF

abundance: .
d_gene: .
v_gene: TRBV4-3
len: 15
j_gene: TRBJ2-7
CDR3nt: TGCGCCAGCAGCCAAGATACGCGAGGGATCTACGAGCAGTACTTC
CDR3aa: CASSQDTRGIYEQYF

abundance: .
d_gene: .
v_gene: TRBV7-2
len: 13
j_gene: TRBJ2-3
CDR3nt: TGTGCCAGCAGCTTTATGAACGACGATACGCAGTATTTT
CDR3aa: CASSFMNDDTQYF

abundance: .
d_gene: .
v_gene: TRBV7-6
len: 15
j_gene: TRBJ2-1
CDR3nt: TGTGCCAGCAGCCCCTCAGGGGCCTCCTACAATGAGCAGTTCTTC
CDR3aa: CASSPSGASYNEQFF

abundance: .
d_gene: TRBD1
v_gene: TRBV5-1
len: 16
j_gene: TRBJ2-7
CDR3nt: TGCGCCAGCAGCTTGGCCGGCGGGACAGGGGCCTACGAGCAGTACTTC
CDR3aa: CASSLAGGTGAYEQYF

abundance: .
d_gene: .
v_gene: TRBV25-1
len: 12
j_gene: TRBJ1-6
CDR3nt: TGTGCCAGCAGAGTCTCTAATTCACCCCTCCACTTT
CDR3aa: CASRVSNSPLHF

abundance: .
d_gene: TRBD2
v_gene: TRBV7-9
len: 14
j_gene: TRBJ2-3
CDR3nt: TGTGCCAGCGGGCGCAGCGGGAATGCAGATACGCAGTATTTT
CDR3aa: CASGRSGNADTQYF

abundance: .
d_gene: TRBD2
v_gene: TRBV27
len: 16
j_gene: TRBJ2-7
CDR3nt: TGTGCCAGCACCGCACCCCCCATCGGACTAGACTACGAGCAGTACTTC
CDR3aa: CASTAPPIGLDYEQYF

abundance: .
d_gene: .
v_gene: TRBV27
len: 16
j_gene: TRBJ2-7
CDR3nt: TGTGCCAGCAGTTTAATGGGGTCAGGGGGGGCCTACGAGCAGTACTTC
CDR3aa: CASSLMGSGGAYEQYF

abundance: few
d_gene: .
v_gene: TRBV7-2
len: 16
j_gene: TRBJ1-6
CDR3nt: TGTGCCAGCAGCTCCCCAGGGATGGGTTTCAATTCACCCCTCCACTTT
CDR3aa: CASSSPGMGFNSPLHF

abundance: .
d_gene: .
v_gene: TRBV9
len: 13
j_gene: TRBJ1-3
CDR3nt: TGTGCCAGCAGCACCCGGGGAGGAAACACCATATATTTT
CDR3aa: CASSTRGGNTIYF